The 32 T cell receptor beta chains below come from one sample, sequenced in a study of blood T cell repertoires in COVID-19. Here immunoSEQ multiplex PCR was the method, and the copy in TCRdb shows in-frame clones only, minus some. The sample records 150,000 or so clones, 87% being singletons. The sequenced sample was PBMCs or T cells enriched from blood (not recorded which). The source is a middle-aged woman who had been exposed to COVID-19.

The V call is TRBV9, the J call TRBJ2-1; 7 bases line up with TRBD1. V shed 4 bases, J shed 7 bases, and the junction held 8 bases outside the gene matches. Looked up from germline, CDR1 is SGDLS and CDR2 is YYNGEE. The CDR3 is 14 residues long. CDR3 protein: CASSLKPTGNEQFF. CDR3 bases: TGTGCCAGCAGCCTGAAACCGACAGGGAATGAGCAGTTCTTC.

The V and J genes are TRBV28 and TRBJ2-7; D is perhaps TRBD1 (6 bases). Germline V lookup: CDR1 MDHEN, CDR2 SYDVKM. The CDR3 is 15 amino acids. V was pared by 4 bases and J by 2 bases, with 15 bases between. CDR3 sequence reads: CASSSNRDPPYEQYF. The CDR3 region has the DNA TGTGCCAGCAGTTCAAACAGGGACCCCCCCTACGAGCAGTACTTC.

V and J are TRBV3-1 (or the pseudogene TRBV3-2) and TRBJ2-3, with D possibly TRBD2 on 6 matching bases. Trimming took 3 bases from V and 1 from J, leaving 11 bases between them. The CDR3 has 15 amino acids. Germline assignment: CDR1 LGHDT and CDR2 YNNKEL (reference sequence). The CDR3 sequence: CASSHRELGTDTQYF. The CDR3 nucleotides read TGTGCCAGCAGCCACCGGGAGTTGGGCACAGATACGCAGTATTTT.

This chain joins TRBV5-1 and TRBJ1-1, with unresolved D. Trimming took off 8 bases at V and 3 bases at J, with 14 bases between the two ends. Germline V gene data show CDR1 as SGHRS and CDR2 as YFSETQ. The CDR3 is made up of 13 amino acids. The CDR3 nucleotides are TGCGCCAGTCGGTTATACGGGGACACTGAAGCTTTCTTT. This gives the protein CASRLYGDTEAFF.

The V and J genes are TRBV5-6 and TRBJ1-1, with unresolved D. CDR1 and CDR2 from the germline V gene are SGHDT and YYEEEE. Trimming took 1 base from V and 1 from J, leaving 8 bases between them. This CDR3 has 14 residues. The CDR3 loop is CASSLRRANTEAFF. CDR3 in DNA: TGTGCCAGCAGCTTGAGGCGGGCGAACACTGAAGCTTTCTTT.

V and J are TRBV9 and TRBJ1-4; D is ambiguous. Germline-derived CDR1 and CDR2 are SGDLS and YYNGEE. The CDR3 loop spans 15 amino acids. The V end lost 0 bases, the J end lost 6 bases, and 12 bases lay between the germline ends. The CDR3 protein is CASSVGWLRDEKLFF. The CDR3 nucleotides read TGTGCCAGCAGCGTAGGGTGGCTACGGGATGAAAAACTGTTTTTT. The entire variable domain, with the rest obtained from reference TRBV9 and TRBJ1-4, is as follows: DSGVTQTPKHLITATGQRVTLRCSPRSGDLSVYWYQQSLDQGLQFLIQYYNGEERAKGNILERFSAQQFPDLHSELNLSSLELGDSALYFCASSVGWLRDEKLFFGSGTQLSVL.

This clone was seen a handful of times. The chain couples TRBV28 to TRBJ1-1; D is unclear. Trimming took 7 bases from V and 1 from J, leaving 4 bases between them. Germline-derived CDR1 and CDR2 are MDHEN and SYDVKM. The CDR3 totals 11 residues. CDR3 coding DNA: TGTGCCAGCATGCGGAACACTGAAGCTTTCTTT. Translating it yields CASMRNTEAFF.

The gene calls are TRBV9 and TRBJ1-1, with a tentative D call TRBD1 (6 bases). V lost 0 bases and J lost 2, with 17 bases in between. The CDR3 contains 17 residues. Germline CDR1 and CDR2: SGDLS and YYNGEE. The chain's CDR3 is CASSVAGGRLGNTEAFF. CDR3 coding DNA: TGTGCCAGCAGCGTAGCCGGGGGGCGGTTAGGAAACACTGAAGCTTTCTTT.

The V gene is TRBV9, the J gene TRBJ2-7, with 9 bases fitting TRBD2. Germline V lookup: CDR1 SGDLS, CDR2 YYNGEE. The length of the CDR3 is 15 residues. V trimming: 3 bases; J trimming: 5 bases; junction bases outside the gene matches: 9. The CDR3 sequence is CASSEGSGRVDEQYF. The CDR3 bases are TGTGCCAGCAGCGAGGGTAGCGGGAGAGTCGACGAGCAGTACTTC.

The chain links TRBV5-1 to TRBJ1-4; 7 nucleotides agree with TRBD1. Unmatched junction bases numbered 4, after V lost 0 bases and J lost 8 bases. CDR3 length: 14 residues. Germline assignment: CDR1 SGHRS and CDR2 YFSETQ. The CDR3 DNA is TGCGCCAGCAGCTTGGGCGTAGGGGGCGAAAAACTGTTTTTT. Protein product: CASSLGVGGEKLFF.

The rearrangement uses TRBV2 and TRBJ1-2; D is ambiguous. The CDR3 covers 11 residues. Germline V lookup: CDR1 SNHLY, CDR2 FYNNEI. V gave up 6 bases and J gave up 10 bases, with 12 bases separating them. CDR3 sequence (DNA): TGTGCCAGCAGCCCAGACACCTACTACACCTTC. As protein: CASSPDTYYTF.

This clone is a singleton in its sample. J is TRBJ1-3 and V is TRBV29-1; the D gene is possibly TRBD1 (6 bases). The CDR3 is 12 residues long. Germline assignment: CDR1 SQVTM and CDR2 ANQGSEA. V lost 4 bases to trimming and J lost 4 bases, with 8 bases between them. The CDR3 loop reads CSVGQVGNTIYF. CDR3 nucleotide sequence: TGCAGCGTTGGACAGGTCGGAAACACCATATATTTT.

This clone was recorded a few times. The chain joins TRBV27 to TRBJ2-6; 14 bases are a match to TRBD2. The V and J ends lost 4 bases and 3 bases, in that order; junction bases with no gene match: 8. Germline lookup yields CDR1 MNHEY and CDR2 SMNVEV (reference sequence). The CDR3 contains 19 residues. The DNA of the CDR3 is TGTGCCAGCAGTTCCGGACTAGCGGGAGGCTACAATGGGGCCAACGTCCTGACTTTC. Encoded protein: CASSSGLAGGYNGANVLTF.

J is TRBJ1-3 and V is TRBV13; D gene ambiguous. The CDR3 runs to 14 residues. The germline V gene encodes CDR1 PRHDT and CDR2 FYEKMQ (reference sequence). V was clipped by 6 bases and J by 4 bases, with 13 bases between them. The CDR3 loop is CASRTSGSGNTIYF. CDR3 bases: TGTGCCAGCAGAACGTCGGGATCGGGAAACACCATATATTTT.

This chain links TRBV5-1 with TRBJ1-6; TRBD1 aligns across 9 bases. Trimming cost V 3 bases and J 8 bases; bases outside gene matches: 3. CDR1 and CDR2 (germline): SGHRS, YFSETQ. The CDR3 totals 14 residues. CDR3 sequence reads: CASSSWTGDSPLHF. CDR3 nucleotides: TGCGCCAGCAGCTCGTGGACAGGGGATTCACCCCTCCACTTT.

The chain links TRBV5-1 to TRBJ2-1; TRBD2 matches 11 bases. The V and J ends lost 1 base and 1 base, in that order; junction bases with no gene match: 1. The germline V gene has CDR1 SGHRS and CDR2 YFSETQ. The CDR3 consists of 16 residues. The CDR3 here is CASSLTSGGSYNEQFF. CDR3 sequence (DNA): TGCGCCAGCAGCTTGACTAGCGGGGGTTCCTACAATGAGCAGTTCTTC.

V is TRBV1 and J is TRBJ1-2; the tabulated D call, TRBD1, remains unverified against the DNA. TRBV1 is assigned pseudogene status. CDR3 size: 15 residues. CDR3 protein: CTSSQSYRPFYGYTF. CDR3 bases: TGCACCAGCAGCCAGAGTTACAGGCCCTTCTATGGCTACACCTTC.

This chain uses TRBV5-5 with TRBJ1-5; D not certain. This CDR3 has 15 residues. V lost 0 bases and J 6 bases, leaving 13 bases between the germline ends. Germline V gene data show CDR1 as SGHKS and CDR2 as YYEKEE (reference sequence). The CDR3 DNA reads as TGTGCCAGCAGCTTGGGACAAAACCGGGGTCAGCCCCAGCATTTT. Protein product: CASSLGQNRGQPQHF.

V and J are TRBV6-1 and TRBJ1-4, with no clear D. The V gene lost 2 bases and the J gene lost 8 bases, with 15 bases spanning the gap. Germline V gives CDR1 MNHNS, CDR2 SASEGT. The CDR3 loop spans 15 amino acids. Here the CDR3 DNA reads TGTGCCAGCAGTGAAACCGGGTGGTTCCACGAAAAACTGTTTTTT. It is translated as CASSETGWFHEKLFF.

The chain recombines TRBV19 with TRBJ2-3, with 7 bases matching TRBD1. Trimming at V came to 4 bases and at J to 4 bases, leaving 11 bases not matched to a gene. CDR1 and CDR2 from the germline V gene are LNHDA and SQIVND (reference sequence). This CDR3 comprises 16 residues. The CDR3 region is CASSTRQGRVADTQYF. CDR3 nucleotide sequence: TGTGCCAGTAGTACCAGACAGGGTAGGGTCGCAGATACGCAGTATTTT.

This clone was seen just once. The chain couples TRBV23-1 to TRBJ1-5, with TRBD1 matching over 8 bases. TRBV23-1 belongs to the ORF category, with a function that is uncertain. V shed 3 bases, J shed 4 bases, and the junction held 5 bases outside the gene matches. This CDR3 comprises 15 residues. The CDR3 DNA reads as TGCGCCAGCAGTCACCCGGACAGGGCTAATCAGCCCCAGCATTTT. Translating gives CASSHPDRANQPQHF.

The chain has TRBV4-1 and TRBJ2-7; D is perhaps TRBD1 (6 bases). Germline-derived CDR1 and CDR2 are MGHRA and YSYEKL. The CDR3 covers 15 residues. Trimming removed 5 bases from V and 0 bases from J, with 14 bases in between. In DNA form, the CDR3 reads TGCGCCAGCAGCAGCACAGGGAGCAGCTCCTACGAGCAGTACTTC. Its protein is CASSSTGSSSYEQYF.

V gene TRBV15 combines with J gene TRBJ2-2, with TRBD1 matching 9 bases. V dropped 2 bases and J dropped 7; count of bases not matched to a gene: 11. Germline loops: CDR1 LNHNV, CDR2 YYDKDF (reference sequence). CDR3 length: 17 amino acids. Here the CDR3 reads CATSRPQGAREIGELFF. For the CDR3, the DNA is TGTGCCACCAGCAGACCACAGGGGGCGAGGGAGATCGGGGAGCTGTTTTTT.

The chain employs TRBV3-1 (or the pseudogene TRBV3-2) and TRBJ2-3; D unclear. There are 13 residues in the CDR3. The V gene lost 4 bases and the J gene lost 4 bases, with 9 bases spanning the gap. Germline CDR1 is LGHDT and CDR2 is YNNKEL (reference sequence). CDR3: CASSPLVPDTQYF. The CDR3 nucleotides are TGTGCCAGCAGCCCTCTAGTGCCAGATACGCAGTATTTT.

The chain is built from TRBV3-1 (or the pseudogene TRBV3-2) and TRBJ1-1, with D perhaps TRBD1 (5 bases). Germline CDR1 LGHDT, CDR2 YNNKEL (reference sequence). This CDR3 is built from 15 residues. Trimming shortened V by 4 bases and J by 0 bases, and 12 bases separated the two germline ends. The DNA for the CDR3 is TGTGCCAGCAGCCCCATCGGGGGGGTGAACACTGAAGCTTTCTTT. Amino acid sequence: CASSPIGGVNTEAFF.

The chain links TRBV7-8 to TRBJ1-5; D is unclear. The CDR3 sequence is 13 residues long. The germline gives CDR1 SGHVS, CDR2 FQNEAQ. The V end was cut by 1 base, the J end by 7 bases, with 8 bases between. CDR3 protein: CASSLGAGQPQHF. The DNA for the CDR3 is TGTGCCAGCAGCTTAGGTGCGGGACAGCCCCAGCATTTT.

The chain has TRBV7-2 and TRBJ1-2; no clear D. Germline CDR1 reads SGHTA; CDR2 reads FQGNSA. The CDR3 contains 15 residues. V dropped 1 base and J dropped 0 bases, with 9 bases sitting between them. CDR3 coding DNA: TGTGCCAGCAGCTTAGGGATCCAGGCTAACTATGGCTACACCTTC. Its translation is CASSLGIQANYGYTF.

V is TRBV6-5 and J is TRBJ2-3; possibly TRBD2 for D (7 bases). The CDR3 consists of 14 residues. Germline V gives CDR1 MNHEY, CDR2 SVGAGI. V dropped 7 bases and J dropped 2 bases, with 13 bases sitting between them. The DNA of the CDR3 is TGTGCCAGCACGAAAGGGGGGGCCACAGATACGCAGTATTTT. This sequence encodes CASTKGGATDTQYF.

The CDR3 nucleotides are TGTGCCAGCAGCGTAGGAGGGGGATCCGATGAAAAACTGTTTTTT. Amino acids: CASSVGGGSDEKLFF. The chain is built from TRBV9 and TRBJ1-4; possible D gene TRBD1, 6 bases. The CDR3 runs to 15 residues. Germline CDR1 SGDLS, CDR2 YYNGEE. Trimming took 0 bases from V and 6 from J, leaving 12 bases between them.

The chain uses TRBV6-2 or TRBV6-3 and TRBJ2-3; D not resolved. The length of the CDR3 is 14 residues. Germline values: CDR1 MNHEY, CDR2 SVGEGT. Trimming cost V 6 bases and J 1 base, with 11 bases left between them. The CDR3 loop reads CASSSLTGTDTQYF. As DNA, the CDR3 is TGTGCCAGCAGCTCCCTTACAGGCACAGATACGCAGTATTTT.

CDR3 sequence: CASVWDRTSYEQYF. CDR3 DNA sequence: TGTGCCAGCGTTTGGGACAGAACTTCCTACGAGCAGTACTTC. The chain uses TRBV2 and TRBJ2-7, with 7 bases that match TRBD1. Germline V gene data show CDR1 as SNHLY and CDR2 as FYNNEI. The CDR3 is made up of 14 amino acids. After removal of 8 bases from V and 1 base from J, the junction contained 8 bases not matched to a gene.

This chain joins TRBV6-5 and TRBJ1-2, with D perhaps matching TRBD1 (5 bases). The CDR3 is 15 residues long. Trimming shortened V by 2 bases and J by 0 bases, and 10 bases separated the two germline ends. CDR1 and CDR2 (germline): MNHEY, SVGAGI. CDR3 region: CASSYGTGSNYGYTF. CDR3 DNA: TGTGCCAGCAGTTACGGCACAGGTTCTAACTATGGCTACACCTTC.